The 3 T cell receptor beta chains below were found in one sample sequenced in a study of T cells in Graves' hyperthyroidism and ophthalmopathy. RNA transcripts provided the source from which TCR beta CDR3 regions were amplified. With the HTBI primer set, the TCR CDR3 went through a first round of RT-PCR. Using its own MiXCR run on the multiplex PCR reads, TCRdb lists one record per CDR3 protein. The sample holds roughly 560,000 distinct CDR3 sequences; roughly 14% are singletons and the top ten take 3.5% to 4.5%. Sequences were obtained from blood. Every receptor here comes from a woman aged 40-49 years with Graves' ophthalmopathy.

The rearrangement links TRBV7-3 to TRBJ2-7; D might be TRBD1 or TRBD2, each matching 7 bases. CDR1 is SGHTA and CDR2 is FQGTGA in the germline V gene. The CDR3 contains 17 residues. V was shortened by 1 base and J by 4 bases, with 20 bases between the two germline ends. The CDR3 sequence is CASSLRTTGRGIYEQYF. In DNA form, the CDR3 reads TGTGCCAGCAGCTTAAGGACGACAGGGAGGGGGATTTACGAGCAGTACTTC.

This clonotype appeared many times. The chain couples TRBV30 to TRBJ2-5; perhaps TRBD2 as D (6 bases). Germline loops: CDR1 GTSNPN, CDR2 SVGIG (reference sequence). V dropped 3 bases and J dropped 4 bases, with 18 bases sitting between them. This CDR3 is built from 15 residues. This chain's CDR3 is CAWSEGLLVGETQYF. The CDR3 coding sequence is TGTGCCTGGAGCGAAGGACTACTGGTAGGAGAGACCCAGTACTTC.

This clonotype was detected ten times or more. The chain employs TRBV12-3 or TRBV12-4 and TRBJ2-7; D may be TRBD2 (5 bases). The CDR3 runs to 14 residues. V lost 3 bases and J lost 2, with 11 bases in between. The CDR3 region is CASSLGEGTYEQYF. In DNA form, the CDR3 reads TGTGCCAGCAGTTTGGGCGAGGGAACCTACGAGCAGTACTTC.